The T cell receptor (beta chain) under discussion was sequenced for a study of shared clonotypes between healthy human individuals. Study-level information: Researchers assigned three CD4 naive, three CD4 memory, two CD8 naive and one CD8 memory plate to each donor. Study results and caveats: The study's rarefaction showed incomplete sorted-subset sequencing despite large depth.

Data came from immunoSEQ multiplex PCR; TCRdb stores just in-frame clones and leaves some out. This sample has 760,000 or so clones, with 90% to 97% found just once. Trimming took 0 bases from V and 6 from J, leaving 7 bases between them. The germline gives CDR1 SGHDT, CDR2 YYEEEE. The CDR3 runs to 12 residues. Positive CCR7 selection of CD45RO-negative cells yielded the naive CD8 cells, and terminally differentiated effector memory CD45RA+ cells were excluded. Worth noting for this clone: The target antigen is unknown.

The sequence came from a man in his thirties or forties in good health. The chain is built from TRBV5-6 and TRBJ2-7; the D gene could be TRBD1 or TRBD2 (5 bases each). Sequenced sample: naive CD8+ T cells sorted from blood. The CDR3 nucleotides are TGTGCCAGCAGCTTGGTGGGGACCGAGCAGTACTTC. Its protein is CASSLVGTEQYF. Full variable domain (rest looked up from reference TRBV5-6 and TRBJ2-7): DAGVTQSPTHLIKTRGQQVTLRCSPKSGHDTVSWYQQALGQGPQFIFQYYEEEERQRGNFPDRFSGHQFPNYSSELNVNALLLGDSALYLCASSLVGTEQYFGPGTRLTVT.